Shown below are 16 T cell receptor beta chains from a single sample sequenced in a study of early T cells in non-severe SARS-CoV-2 infection. MiXCR was run by TCRdb on the 5' RACE reads, yielding one entry per CDR3 protein. Here the sample spans roughly 100,000 distinct CDR3 sequences, approximately 14% being singletons. The sequencing input was whole blood. The receptors shown here come from an adult who was a healthcare worker with PCR-confirmed SARS-CoV-2 infection or an uninfected control (not recorded which).

V and J are TRBV3-1 and TRBJ1-1; no clear D gene. The CDR3 totals 16 residues. The germline V gene has CDR1 LGHDT and CDR2 YNNKEL (reference sequence). Trimming left V 2 bases short and J 6 bases short, with 19 bases between. CDR3 sequence (DNA): TGTGCCAGCAGCCAATTAGGGTCCCGCGGTGTTCCTGAAGCTTTCTTT. Translating gives CASSQLGSRGVPEAFF. Drawing the rest from reference TRBV3-1 and TRBJ1-1, the complete variable domain is DTAVSQTPKYLVTQMGNDKSIKCEQNLGHDTMYWYKQDSKKFLKIMFSYNNKELIINETVPNRFSPKSPDKAHLNLHINSLELGDSAVYFCASSQLGSRGVPEAFFGQGTRLTVV.

CDR3 in amino acids: CASRDRSDTQYF. CDR3 sequence (DNA): TGTGCCAGCAGAGACAGGTCAGATACGCAGTATTTT. J is TRBJ2-3 and V is TRBV12-3 or TRBV12-4; weak D call: TRBD1 (6 bases). V lost 6 bases and J lost 4, with 8 bases in between. The CDR3 is 12 amino acids.

This clonotype came up a few times. The chain employs TRBV5-1 and TRBJ2-5; the match to TRBD1 covers 9 bases. CDR1 and CDR2 (germline): SGHRS, YFSETQ. CDR3 length equals 16 residues. J was trimmed by 2 bases and V by 6 bases; bases with no gene match: 11. CDR3 sequence (DNA): TGCGCCAGCACCTTAGAAGGGACAGGGCCTCAAGAGACCCAGTACTTC. It is translated as CASTLEGTGPQETQYF.

This chain links TRBV4-3 with TRBJ2-1; 8 bases are shared with TRBD2. This CDR3 spans 15 amino acids. The V gene's germline CDR1 is LGHNA and CDR2 YSLEER. The V segment lost 4 bases and the J segment 10 bases; nucleotides outside the gene matches: 12. The CDR3 protein is CASSPFGRAKEEQFF. The CDR3 bases are TGCGCCAGCAGCCCCTTCGGGAGGGCCAAAGAGGAGCAGTTCTTC.

The chain couples TRBV13 to TRBJ1-3; D is unclear. Per the germline V gene, CDR1 is PRHDT and CDR2 is FYEKMQ (reference sequence). CDR3 length: 13 residues. Trimming removed 2 bases at V and 5 bases at J, with 7 bases between. The CDR3 reads CASSLLGRNTIYF. The CDR3 DNA sequence: TGTGCCAGCAGCTTATTAGGGCGAAACACCATATATTTT. Together with reference TRBV13 and TRBJ1-3, the CDR3 gives the full variable domain: AAGVIQSPRHLIKEKRETATLKCYPIPRHDTVYWYQQGPGQDPQFLISFYEKMQSDKGSIPDRFSAQQFSDYHSELNMSSLELGDSALYFCASSLLGRNTIYFGEGSWLTVV.

The V gene is TRBV29-1, the J gene TRBJ2-1; D gene uncertain. This CDR3 is built from 13 residues. The V gene's germline CDR1 is SQVTM and CDR2 ANQGSEA. Trimming left V 6 bases short and J 0 bases short, with 9 bases between. This chain's CDR3 is CSVQNYSYNEQFF. The CDR3 DNA sequence: TGCAGCGTGCAGAACTACTCCTACAATGAGCAGTTCTTC.

The chain employs TRBV7-9 and TRBJ1-2; TRBD1 might be the D (5 bases). From germline, CDR1 is SEHNR and CDR2 FQNEAQ (reference sequence). This CDR3 has 15 amino acids. Trimming cost V 2 bases and J 4 bases, with 14 bases left between them. CDR3 sequence reads: CASSLFPGHSYGYTF. The DNA of the CDR3 is TGTGCCAGCAGCTTATTCCCAGGACATTCCTATGGCTACACCTTC. The variable domain in full, completed from reference TRBV7-9 and TRBJ1-2, reads DTGVSQNPRHKITKRGQNVTFRCDPISEHNRLYWYRQTLGQGPEFLTYFQNEAQLEKSRLLSDRFSAERPKGSFSTLEIQRTEQGDSAMYLCASSLFPGHSYGYTFGSGTRLTVV.

This clonotype was seen at least ten times. This sequence joins TRBV18 and TRBJ1-1, with D unresolved. CDR3 length: 12 residues. V shed 2 bases and J shed 6 bases, with 7 bases lying between them. The germline CDR1 and CDR2 sequences are KGHSH and LQKENI. CDR3 residues: CASSPDGPEAFF. CDR3 sequence (DNA): TGTGCCAGCTCACCAGATGGTCCTGAAGCTTTCTTT. Supplemented by reference TRBV18 and TRBJ1-1, the full variable domain reads NAGVMQNPRHLVRRRGQEARLRCSPMKGHSHVYWYRQLPEEGLKFMVYLQKENIIDESGMPKERFSAEFPKEGPSILRIQQVVRGDSAAYFCASSPDGPEAFFGQGTRLTVV.

This clonotype was picked up many times. The chain recombines TRBV4-1 with TRBJ2-1, with D possibly being TRBD1 (6 bases). CDR3 length: 16 amino acids. Germline loops: CDR1 MGHRA, CDR2 YSYEKL. V was pared by 0 bases and J by 4 bases, with 13 bases between. Here the CDR3 DNA reads TGCGCCAGCAGCCAAGAATTGACAGGTTCATACAATGAGCAGTTCTTC. Protein: CASSQELTGSYNEQFF.

The J gene is TRBJ1-5, the V gene TRBV28; D is possibly TRBD1 (6 bases). With 5 bases removed from V and 3 bases from J, the gap between germline ends came to 20 bases. CDR1 and CDR2 (germline): MDHEN, SYDVKM. This CDR3 spans 17 amino acids. CDR3 coding DNA: TGTGCCAGCAGTGGACCCGTCGGCAGGGACAACAATCAGCCCCAGCATTTT. This sequence encodes CASSGPVGRDNNQPQHF.

There are a few counts of this clonotype. This sequence joins TRBV7-9 and TRBJ2-1, with 12 bases lining up with TRBD2. This CDR3 contains 15 residues. The V segment lost 3 bases and the J segment 5 bases; nucleotides outside the gene matches: 2. Germline CDR1 reads SEHNR; CDR2 reads FQNEAQ (reference sequence). The CDR3 DNA reads TGTGCCAGCAGCTTTCGACTAGCGGGAGACAATGAGCAGTTCTTC. As protein: CASSFRLAGDNEQFF.

The sample holds a few counts of this clonotype. The chain employs TRBV5-4 and TRBJ2-7, with 7 positions matching TRBD2. The V gene end was trimmed by 0 bases and the J gene end by 2 bases; junction bases not matched to a gene: 2. In germline, CDR1 is SGHNT, CDR2 YYREEE (reference sequence). The CDR3 extends over 14 amino acids. CDR3: CASSLEAGPYEQYF. Here the CDR3 DNA reads TGTGCCAGCAGCTTGGAAGCGGGACCCTACGAGCAGTACTTC.

This chain joins TRBV11-2 and TRBJ2-4; TRBD1 matches at 7 bases. V trimming: 8 bases; J trimming: 11 bases; junction bases outside the gene matches: 9. The CDR3 spans 12 residues. Germline V gives CDR1 SGHAT, CDR2 FQNNGV. Here the CDR3 DNA reads TGTGCCAGCCTTAGACAGGGACCCGTTCAGTACTTC. This sequence encodes CASLRQGPVQYF.

This clonotype has a count of ten or more. The chain links TRBV7-8 to TRBJ2-3; 9 bases are shared with TRBD1. The length of the CDR3 is 16 residues. The V gene end was trimmed by 5 bases and the J gene end by 4 bases; junction bases not matched to a gene: 10. Looked up from germline, CDR1 is SGHVS and CDR2 is FQNEAQ. The CDR3 loop reads CASSLLPGQGADTQYF. The CDR3 region has the DNA TGTGCCAGCAGCCTACTACCGGGACAGGGAGCAGATACGCAGTATTTT. The full variable domain, its missing parts supplied by reference TRBV7-8 and TRBJ2-3, is GAGVSQSPRYKVAKRGQDVALRCDPISGHVSLFWYQQALGQGPEFLTYFQNEAQLDKSGLPSDRFFAERPEGSVSTLKIQRTQQEDSAVYLCASSLLPGQGADTQYFGPGTRLTVL.

The chain is built from TRBV19 and TRBJ2-1; D is undetermined. With 3 bases removed from V and 8 bases from J, the gap between germline ends came to 11 bases. Germline-derived CDR1 and CDR2 are LNHDA and SQIVND (reference sequence). The CDR3 contains 13 residues. For the CDR3, the DNA is TGTGCCAGTAGTATCTATCGTGGGGATGAGCAGTTCTTC. Translation gives CASSIYRGDEQFF.

This clonotype was seen many times. As DNA, the CDR3 is TGCGCCAGCAGCTTGAATACTGTCAAGGGGGAAAAACTGTTTTTT. It encodes CASSLNTVKGEKLFF. The chain uses TRBV5-1 and TRBJ1-4, with D maybe TRBD1 (5 bases). V was clipped by 1 base and J by 8 bases, with 15 bases between them. The CDR3 contains 15 residues. The V gene's germline CDR1 is SGHRS and CDR2 YFSETQ.